This T cell receptor (beta chain) appears in the sequencing data of a study of blood T cell repertoires in COVID-19. For the study at large: Sites across the United States, Italy and Spain contributed samples from acute and convalescent COVID-19. The analysed material was cDNA or gDNA that came from T cells, B-cell-depleted T cells, or PBMCs.

Original processing methods: Reference gene primer amplification yielded estimated nucleated cell counts. Clones were sequenced by immunoSEQ multiplex PCR, and TCRdb holds only the in-frame ones, with some missing. Clonal size and the V and J genes are those of that table, whereas D and trimming came from the DNA. The sample consists of 140,000 to 150,000 clones, approximately 84% of them appearing once. The CDR3 runs to 17 residues. Germline CDR1 MNHEY, CDR2 SVGEGT. V gave up 5 bases and J gave up 0 bases; unmatched junction bases: 3. The chain is built from TRBV6-2 or TRBV6-3 and TRBJ2-3, with 15 bases that match TRBD2. The receptor was derived from a human donor in a cohort sampled during active COVID-19. The sequenced sample was peripheral blood. Written as DNA, the CDR3 is TGTGCCAGCAGTCCAGGACTAGCGGGAGGGAGCACAGATACGCAGTATTTT. It yields the protein CASSPGLAGGSTDTQYF.